The 9 T cell receptor beta chains reported below all come from one sample, sequenced in a study of Graves' ophthalmopathy and Graves' hyperthyroidism. TCR beta CDR3 amplification used RNA transcripts. A first-round RT-PCR used HTBI primers, followed by a second-round multiplex PCR. TCRdb reprocessed the multiplex PCR reads with MiXCR, giving one entry per CDR3 protein. Among 500,000 to 800,000 distinct CDR3 sequences listed, approximately 39% were seen once. Material for sequencing was peripheral blood. The receptor set was obtained from an adult man with Graves' ophthalmopathy.

The chain combines TRBV12-3 or TRBV12-4 with TRBJ2-7; 7 bases map to TRBD1. Trimming cost V 2 bases and J 7 bases; bases outside gene matches: 11. This CDR3 region has 15 residues. As DNA, the CDR3 is TGTGCCAGCAGTTTAAGTTTGAGACAGGGCCTGGAGCAGTACTTC. Translating gives CASSLSLRQGLEQYF.

This CDR3 is CASSESMGTVRNTIYF. The CDR3 DNA is TGTGCCAGCAGTGAATCCATGGGGACCGTCCGGAACACCATATATTTT. The chain recombines TRBV25-1 with TRBJ1-3; tentatively, D is TRBD1 (5 bases). The germline V gene has CDR1 MGHDK and CDR2 SYGVNS. V was trimmed by 1 base and J by 7 bases, leaving 17 bases between them. The CDR3 loop spans 16 amino acids.

This clonotype was detected many times. This chain uses TRBV7-2 with TRBJ1-6; D may be TRBD1 (6 bases). The germline CDR1 and CDR2 sequences are SGHTA and FQGNSA. Trimming pared 3 bases from V and 5 bases from J, leaving 17 bases between. This CDR3 has 17 amino acids. In DNA form, the CDR3 reads TGTGCCAGCAGCTTGAGGTCGACAGGTCTGGATAATTCACCCCTCCACTTT. Protein sequence: CASSLRSTGLDNSPLHF.

About this clonotype itself: One end of the junction fails to match germline, which may point to a read error. In DNA form, the CDR3 reads TGTGCTAGCAGCTTAGACCCGAGGGGCGCCTCTCACTATGGCTACACCTTC. It specifies CASSLDPRGASHYGYTF. The genes are TRBV7-7 and TRBJ1-2, with D maybe TRBD1 (5 bases). CDR1 and CDR2 from the germline V gene are SSHAT and FNYEAQ (reference sequence). The CDR3 runs to 17 residues.

This clonotype was seen repeatedly, ten times or more. V gene TRBV13 combines with J gene TRBJ1-2; 10 bases align to TRBD1. Germline assignment: CDR1 PRHDT and CDR2 FYEKMQ (reference sequence). Trimming took 4 bases from V and 4 from J; bases not matched to a gene: 6. The CDR3 loop spans 15 amino acids. This CDR3 reads CASSSTTGGIYGYTF. The CDR3 coding sequence is TGTGCCAGCAGCTCCACGACAGGGGGCATCTATGGCTACACCTTC.

As concerns this clonotype: At one of its ends the junction is not consistent with the germline gene, which may arise from a read error. This chain connects TRBV2 to TRBJ1-5; D ambiguous. Germline V gene lookup returns CDR1 SNHLY and CDR2 FYNNEI. This CDR3 spans 14 amino acids. Written as DNA, the CDR3 is TGTGCCAGTAGTGAAGCGCTAAGCAATCAGGCCCAGCATTTT. Protein product: CASSEALSNQAQHF.

The chain carries TRBV14 and TRBJ2-1; D is perhaps TRBD1 (6 bases). With 9 bases removed from V and 3 bases from J, the gap between germline ends came to 18 bases. The CDR3 runs to 15 residues. Germline CDR1 and CDR2: SGHDN and FVKESK. CDR3 loop: CASSRDTGLYNEQFF. The CDR3 DNA reads as TGTGCCAGTTCCCGGGACACGGGGCTCTACAATGAGCAGTTCTTC.

This clonotype was counted a few times. The chain is built from TRBV28 and TRBJ1-4; no clear D. The germline V gene encodes CDR1 MDHEN and CDR2 SYDVKM. The ends were cut back, 6 bases at V and 0 bases at J, with 8 bases in the middle. This CDR3 comprises 14 residues. CDR3 protein: CASRTPTTNEKLFF. The CDR3 DNA sequence: TGTGCCAGCAGAACTCCCACAACTAATGAAAAACTGTTTTTT.

The rearrangement uses TRBV12-3 or TRBV12-4 and TRBJ2-2, with 11 bases matching TRBD2. Germline trimming cut 5 bases from V and 7 bases from J; bases unmatched to any gene: 3. The CDR3 runs to 14 residues. The CDR3 spells CASSATSGVGELFF. CDR3 nucleotides: TGTGCCAGCAGTGCGACTAGCGGGGTCGGGGAGCTGTTTTTT.